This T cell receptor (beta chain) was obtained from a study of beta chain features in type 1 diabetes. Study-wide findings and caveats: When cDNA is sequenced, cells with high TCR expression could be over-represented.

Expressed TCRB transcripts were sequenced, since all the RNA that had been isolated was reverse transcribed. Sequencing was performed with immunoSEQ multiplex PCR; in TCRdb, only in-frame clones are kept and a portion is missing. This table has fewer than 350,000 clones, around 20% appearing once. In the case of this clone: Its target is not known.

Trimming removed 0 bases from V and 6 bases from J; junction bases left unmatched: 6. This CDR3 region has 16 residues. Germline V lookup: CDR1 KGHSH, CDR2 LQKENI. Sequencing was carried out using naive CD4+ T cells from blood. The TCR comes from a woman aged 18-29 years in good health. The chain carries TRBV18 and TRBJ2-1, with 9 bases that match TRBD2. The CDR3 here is CASSPPRLAELNEQFF. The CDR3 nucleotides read TGTGCCAGCTCACCACCGCGACTAGCGGAGCTCAATGAGCAGTTCTTC.